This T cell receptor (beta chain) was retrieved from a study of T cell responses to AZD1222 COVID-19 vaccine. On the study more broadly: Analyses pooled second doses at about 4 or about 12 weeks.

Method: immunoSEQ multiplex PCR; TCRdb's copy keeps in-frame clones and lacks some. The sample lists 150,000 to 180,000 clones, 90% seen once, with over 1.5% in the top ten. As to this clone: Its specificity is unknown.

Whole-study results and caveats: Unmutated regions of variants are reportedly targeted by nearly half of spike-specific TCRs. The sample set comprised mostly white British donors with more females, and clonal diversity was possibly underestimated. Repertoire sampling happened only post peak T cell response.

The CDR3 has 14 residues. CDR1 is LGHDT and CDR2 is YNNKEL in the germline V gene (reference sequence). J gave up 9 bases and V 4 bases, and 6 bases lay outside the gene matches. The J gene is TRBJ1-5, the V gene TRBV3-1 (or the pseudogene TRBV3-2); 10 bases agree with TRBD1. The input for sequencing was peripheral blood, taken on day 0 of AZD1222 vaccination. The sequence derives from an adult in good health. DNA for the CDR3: TGTGCCAGCAGCCCTGGGACAGGGGTTCGGCCCCAGCATTTT. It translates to CASSPGTGVRPQHF.